The sequence of this T cell receptor (beta chain) was determined in a study of immune evolution from preneoplasia to lung adenocarcinoma. Study-wide findings and caveats: Highest clonality occurred in KRAS-mutant, not EGFR-mutant or double wild-type, nodules.

Nucleic acids came from premalignant or tumor cells enriched by macro-dissection. Details on this clone: Its antigen is not known.

Sequenced by immunoSEQ multiplex PCR; TCRdb stores in-frame clones only, minus some. The data contain about 4,900 clones, around three quarters of them seen just once; the ten biggest clones take up approximately 6.8%. The V gene lost 5 bases and the J gene lost 11 bases, with 18 bases spanning the gap. This CDR3 contains 13 residues. In germline, CDR1 is SGHVS, CDR2 FQNEAQ. The sequencing input was FFPE minimally invasive lung adenocarcinoma tissue. The sequence came from a person in their sixties or seventies with lung adenocarcinoma. V and J are TRBV7-8 and TRBJ1-1; D perhaps matches TRBD1 (6 bases). Written as DNA, the CDR3 is TGTGCCAGCAGCCGACAGGCACTGCCTTGGGCTTTCTTT. This codes for CASSRQALPWAFF.